The TCR beta chain under discussion was sequenced for a study of CD8 T cells in ankylosing spondylitis. Findings of the study overall: CD8+ cells made up the disease-linked clones, which were relatively rare in peripheral blood. Certain motif variants had earlier appeared in reactive arthritis synovial fluid and blood. Characteristic, it appeared, of ankylosing spondylitis blood was a TCR beta motif of eight highly homologous variants.

Quantitative 5'-RACE with molecular barcodes generated TCR beta libraries. Each CDR3 protein gets one entry after TCRdb re-called the 5' RACE reads with MiXCR. The data hold roughly 440,000 distinct CDR3 sequences, with 17% observed a single time. Notes on this clonotype: Its target is unknown.

The TCR originated in a male donor with ankylosing spondylitis. Sequenced: blood, either unsorted or a sorted T cell fraction (not recorded which).

The CDR3 region has the DNA TGTGCCAGCAGCGTCAGACAGAACACTGAAGCTTTCTTT. Protein: CASSVRQNTEAFF. The genes are TRBV2 and TRBJ1-1; D call uncertain. This CDR3 has 13 amino acids. Between the trimmed V and J ends, which lost 6 bases and 1 base, there was a span of 9 bases. The V gene's germline CDR1 is SNHLY and CDR2 FYNNEI.